The 15 T cell receptor beta chains given below trace back to one sample, sequenced in a study of blood T cell repertoires in COVID-19. The table came from immunoSEQ multiplex PCR; TCRdb's copy has only in-frame clones and leaves some out. This table holds 200,000 to 250,000 clones, 70% to 85% found once. The sequenced sample consisted of peripheral blood. These receptors were taken from an elderly woman with acute or convalescent COVID-19.

The rearrangement uses TRBV18 and TRBJ1-1, with unresolved D. The CDR3 totals 13 residues. Germline CDR1 and CDR2: KGHSH and LQKENI. V was shortened by 3 bases and J by 2 bases, with 7 bases between the two germline ends. The CDR3: CASSPEQNTEAFF. The CDR3 nucleotides are TGTGCCAGCTCACCGGAGCAAAACACTGAAGCTTTCTTT.

This clone was counted a few times. The chain carries TRBV12-3 or TRBV12-4 and TRBJ1-2; unclear D gene. Trimming stripped 6 bases from V and 2 bases from J, with 7 bases between. The CDR3 covers 12 residues. The CDR3 spells CASSSSNYGYTF. CDR3 nucleotide sequence: TGTGCCAGCAGCTCGTCGAACTATGGCTACACCTTC.

V gene TRBV18 combines with J gene TRBJ2-7; D possibly corresponds to TRBD1 (6 bases). This CDR3 has 14 residues. The V gene lost 6 bases and the J gene lost 4 bases, with 16 bases spanning the gap. The germline gives CDR1 KGHSH, CDR2 LQKENI. CDR3 sequence reads: CASSLFGQPYEQYF. DNA of the CDR3: TGTGCCAGCTCGCTTTTTGGACAGCCTTACGAGCAGTACTTC.

The chain links TRBV7-9 to TRBJ1-4, with a tentative D call TRBD1 (5 bases). The germline V gene has CDR1 SEHNR and CDR2 FQNEAQ (reference sequence). Trimming cost V 0 bases and J 0 bases, with 17 bases left between them. This CDR3 contains 19 residues. The CDR3: CASSLALSWGRTTNEKLFF. The CDR3 region has the DNA TGTGCCAGCAGCTTAGCGCTGTCGTGGGGCCGTACAACTAATGAAAAACTGTTTTTT.

In this sample, this clone turned up once. V usage is TRBV5-1 and J usage is TRBJ2-1; 12 bases are shared with TRBD2. The CDR3 has 15 residues. With V trimmed by 6 bases and J by 4 bases, 5 bases remained unmatched. Per the germline V gene, CDR1 is SGHRS and CDR2 is YFSETQ. The chain's CDR3 is CASTGGTSGYNEQFF. As DNA, the CDR3 is TGCGCCAGCACCGGCGGGACTAGCGGGTACAATGAGCAGTTCTTC. The full variable domain, in which reference TRBV5-1 and TRBJ2-1 provide the parts outside the CDR3, is KAGVTQTPRYLIKTRGQQVTLSCSPISGHRSVSWYQQTPGQGLQFLFEYFSETQRNKGNFPGRFSGRQFSNSRSEMNVSTLELGDSALYLCASTGGTSGYNEQFFGPGTRLTVL.

The chain uses TRBV29-1 and TRBJ1-2, with D possibly matching TRBD1 (6 bases). The germline V gene has CDR1 SQVTM and CDR2 ANQGSEA. Deletions cut 6 bases from V and 7 bases from J, with 18 bases between. CDR3 size: 13 residues. The CDR3 here is CSVYRDQLRGYTF. The CDR3 nucleotides read TGCAGCGTGTACAGGGATCAGTTGCGTGGCTACACCTTC.

This chain joins TRBV4-3 and TRBJ2-3, with 12 bases that match TRBD1. Per germline, CDR1 LGHNA and CDR2 YSLEER. The CDR3 loop spans 16 amino acids. J was trimmed by 5 bases and V by 6 bases; bases with no gene match: 9. The CDR3 region is CASSGGQGALEDTQYF. Here the CDR3 DNA reads TGCGCCAGCAGTGGGGGACAGGGGGCTCTCGAAGATACGCAGTATTTT.

The chain couples TRBV19 to TRBJ2-1; D call uncertain. The CDR3 extends over 15 amino acids. Trimming stripped 5 bases from V and 4 bases from J, with 15 bases between. Germline V gene sequence: CDR1 LNHDA, CDR2 SQIVND (reference sequence). CDR3 coding DNA: TGTGCCAGTAGTGCGCCGTCTCTAGGTTACAATGAGCAGTTCTTC. Protein sequence: CASSAPSLGYNEQFF.

The genes are TRBV9 and TRBJ1-3, with 7 bases aligning to TRBD1. Per germline, CDR1 SGDLS and CDR2 YYNGEE. J was trimmed by 0 bases and V by 4 bases; bases with no gene match: 7. This CDR3 is built from 16 residues. The CDR3 protein is CASSLMGTVSGNTIYF. The DNA of the CDR3 is TGTGCCAGCAGCCTAATGGGGACAGTCTCTGGAAACACCATATATTTT.

V is TRBV28 and J is TRBJ2-7, with 15 bases identical to TRBD2. Per germline, CDR1 MDHEN and CDR2 SYDVKM. The CDR3 spans 18 residues. V was clipped by 5 bases and J by 6 bases; unmatched bases: 14. The chain's CDR3 is CASSPGTSGRFHLFEQYF. The CDR3 DNA reads as TGTGCCAGCAGTCCCGGGACTAGCGGGAGGTTTCATCTTTTCGAGCAGTACTTC.

V is TRBV5-1 and J is TRBJ2-5; 9 bases map to TRBD1. In germline, CDR1 is SGHRS, CDR2 YFSETQ. After removal of 1 base from V and 0 bases from J, the junction contained 4 bases not matched to a gene. The CDR3 sequence is 16 residues long. The CDR3 DNA reads TGCGCCAGCAGCTTGTCGGGACAGGGATACCAAGAGACCCAGTACTTC. Translated, it gives CASSLSGQGYQETQYF.

This chain joins TRBV4-3 and TRBJ1-3; no definite D call. In germline, CDR1 is LGHNA, CDR2 YSLEER. V was clipped by 0 bases and J by 4 bases, with 10 bases between them. The CDR3 is 15 amino acids. The CDR3 loop reads CASSQDAYSGNTIYF. The CDR3 coding sequence is TGCGCCAGCAGCCAAGACGCCTACTCGGGAAACACCATATATTTT.

This clone was seen a single time. This chain connects TRBV6-5 to TRBJ2-1; tentative D call: TRBD1 (9 bases). Germline lookup yields CDR1 MNHEY and CDR2 SVGAGI. V was shortened by 11 bases and J by 10 bases, with 27 bases between the two germline ends. There are 15 residues in the CDR3. The CDR3 is CACNRGGQGVYEQFF. The CDR3 DNA sequence: TGTGCCTGTAACCGGGGGGGACAGGGAGTGTACGAGCAGTTCTTC.

The gene calls are TRBV7-6 and TRBJ1-3; a weak D match, TRBD1 (5 bases). The CDR3 runs 16 residues. Trimming left V 5 bases short and J 3 bases short, with 17 bases between. Germline values: CDR1 SGHVS, CDR2 FNYEAQ. The CDR3 loop reads CASSPRGALGGNTIYF. The CDR3, as DNA: TGTGCCAGCAGCCCCCGTGGGGCCTTGGGTGGAAACACCATATATTTT.

V gene TRBV27 combines with J gene TRBJ2-7; 8 bases match TRBD2. Germline V gives CDR1 MNHEY, CDR2 SMNVEV (reference sequence). CDR3 size: 15 residues. Trimming at V came to 7 bases and at J to 4 bases, leaving 12 bases not matched to a gene. In nucleotides, the CDR3 is TGTGCCAGCACCAGGGTCGCGGGAGGTGGTTACGAGCAGTACTTC. It codes for CASTRVAGGGYEQYF.